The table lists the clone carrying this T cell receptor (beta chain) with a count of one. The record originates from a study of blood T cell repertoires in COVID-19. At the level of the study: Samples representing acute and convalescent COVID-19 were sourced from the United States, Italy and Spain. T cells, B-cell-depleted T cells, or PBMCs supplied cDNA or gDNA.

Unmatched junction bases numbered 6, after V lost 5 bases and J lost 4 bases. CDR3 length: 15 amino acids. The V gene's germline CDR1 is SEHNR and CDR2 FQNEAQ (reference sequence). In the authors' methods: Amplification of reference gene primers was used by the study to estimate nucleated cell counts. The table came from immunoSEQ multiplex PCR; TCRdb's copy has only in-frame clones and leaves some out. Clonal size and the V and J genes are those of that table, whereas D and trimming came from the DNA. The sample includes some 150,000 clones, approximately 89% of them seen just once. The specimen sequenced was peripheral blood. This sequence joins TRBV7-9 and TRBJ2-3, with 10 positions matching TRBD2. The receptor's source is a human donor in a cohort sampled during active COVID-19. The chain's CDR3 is CASSTLAGNADTQYF. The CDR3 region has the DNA TGTGCCAGCAGCACACTAGCGGGGAACGCAGATACGCAGTATTTT.